This paragraph covers one T cell receptor (beta chain) sequence. Its target antigen remains unknown. No base-level quality is on record; no much larger clone is a single base apart. Per the germline V gene, MNHEY is the CDR1 and SVGEGT is the CDR2. From its cysteine to its phenylalanine, the CDR3 spans 15 amino acids. Just the 45-base CDR3 DNA is kept, in frame starting at base 1. For this chain, trimming is 6 bases at the V end and 6 bases at the J end, and the number of junction bases without a gene match is 8. This sample is drawn from a study of blood T cell repertoires in COVID-19 (dated by TCRdb to about 2020). In the study overall: Samples covering the acute and convalescent phases of COVID-19 were provided by collaborators in the United States, Italy and Spain. Where available, HLA class I and class II types were taken from metadata supplied by the sample provider and were not determined by assay-based typing. Subjects who had been exposed to COVID-19, were actively infected with it, or had recovered from it provided the deeply sampled blood TCRbeta repertoires that made up the dataset. The repertoires were released in a freely available public database meant as a resource for research on the immune response to SARS-CoV-2. Samples were obtained from the ongoing ImmuneRACE study (first 160 participants) and from about 1,300 subjects provided by 6 global collaborators. Sample metadata almost always included a de-identified subject ID, COVID-19 status, age in years and sex. The material from the prospective study consisted of cDNA or gDNA derived from T cells, B-cell-depleted T cells, or PBMCs.

The collaborating institutions used their own protocols to collect whole blood in K2EDTA tubes. Collaborator samples were shipped for TCRbeta analysis as frozen whole blood, isolated PBMCs, or DNA extracted from either sample type. General findings and caveats noted by the study authors: How much clinical and demographic metadata was included differed by source and by participant, and the metadata was provided uncurated.

The immunoSEQ Assay, a bias-controlled multiplex PCR, was used to amplify TCRbeta CDR3 regions from genomic DNA. As for the original processing: The number of nucleated cells in each sample was estimated from the amplification of reference gene primers within the assay. To quantify the absolute abundance of each unique TCRbeta CDR3 rearrangement, sequence reads were collapsed and filtered. For each sample, productive Simpson clonality was calculated as the square root of Simpson's diversity index across productive rearrangements. Imported from immuneACCESS, the table was reduced by TCRdb to in-frame sequences with V and J called. These copies leave out some clones; in studies compared against another copy, an unresolved V gene accounts for under half, and the cause of the remainder is not known. The V and J calls and clone size were taken over from that table, and D and trimming were inferred from the DNA. The sample records roughly 150,000 clones, roughly nine tenths of which are singletons. The ten largest clones capture more than 2% of the sample.

In this chain, TRBV6-2 or TRBV6-3 is recombined with TRBJ1-6; 7 bases in between match TRBD1. The sequenced sample was peripheral blood. This receptor was identified in a woman between 65 and 79 years old with acute or convalescent COVID-19. CDR3 reads: CASSADRAGNSPLHF. The DNA sequence reads TGTGCCAGCAGCGCTGACAGGGCCGGTAATTCACCCCTCCACTTT.